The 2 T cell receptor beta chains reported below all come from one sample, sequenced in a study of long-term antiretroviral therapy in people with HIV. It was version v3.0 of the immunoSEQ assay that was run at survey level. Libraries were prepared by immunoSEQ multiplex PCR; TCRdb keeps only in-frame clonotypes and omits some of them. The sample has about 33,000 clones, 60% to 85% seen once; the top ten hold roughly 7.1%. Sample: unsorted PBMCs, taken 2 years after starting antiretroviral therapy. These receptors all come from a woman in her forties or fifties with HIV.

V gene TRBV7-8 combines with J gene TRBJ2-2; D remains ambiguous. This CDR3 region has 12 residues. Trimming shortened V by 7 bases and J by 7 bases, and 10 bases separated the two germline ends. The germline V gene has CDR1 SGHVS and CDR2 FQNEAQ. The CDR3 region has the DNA TGTGCCAGCAACGTTCAGAACGGGGAGCTGTTTTTT. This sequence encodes CASNVQNGELFF.

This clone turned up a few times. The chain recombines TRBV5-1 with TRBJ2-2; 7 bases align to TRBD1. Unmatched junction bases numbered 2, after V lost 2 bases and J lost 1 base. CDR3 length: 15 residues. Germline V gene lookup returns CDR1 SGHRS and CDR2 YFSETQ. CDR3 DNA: TGCGCCAGCAGCTTTAGGACAGGGAACACCGGGGAGCTGTTTTTT. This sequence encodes CASSFRTGNTGELFF.